Listed below are T cell receptor beta chains from one sample, sequenced in a study of blood T cell repertoires in COVID-19. Only in-frame clones appear in the TCRdb table, and some are missing; sequencing was by immunoSEQ multiplex PCR. Of 25,000 to 35,000 clones in the sample, around 82% were seen once. The sample comprised peripheral blood. These receptors were collected from an elderly man with active or convalescent COVID-19. Both conserved end residues are part of each CDR3. D genes are given only for firm matches. Clone size appears in some rows only: once, few, many, or a class for an expanded clone.

TRBD1	TRBJ2-3	-	TRBV27	CASSRDRGSLGTQYF	TGTGCCAGCAGCCGGGACAGGGGTTCACTTGGTACGCAGTATTTT
-	TRBJ2-7	-	TRBV10-3	CAISDGLGRPEQYF	TGTGCCATCAGTGACGGCTTGGGGAGACCCGAGCAGTACTTC
TRBD1	TRBJ1-5	-	TRBV19	CASSPTDRGRNQPQHF	TGTGCCAGTAGTCCCACGGACAGGGGGCGCAATCAGCCCCAGCATTTT
-	TRBJ2-4	-	TRBV3-1/TRBV3-2	CASSLQVRFLAKNIQYF	TGTGCCAGCAGCCTGCAGGTACGGTTCCTAGCCAAAAACATTCAGTACTTC
-	TRBJ2-3	-	TRBV11-2	CASSLLGGSTDTQYF	TGTGCCAGCAGCTTATTAGGCGGTAGCACAGATACGCAGTATTTT
TRBD1	TRBJ2-2	few	TRBV7-6	CASSTGVLSTGELFF	TGTGCCAGCAGCACAGGGGTTCTTAGCACCGGGGAGCTGTTTTTT
-	TRBJ2-7	-	TRBV5-5	CASSLSWSYEQYF	TGTGCCAGCAGCTTGAGCTGGTCCTACGAGCAGTACTTC
-	TRBJ1-1	-	TRBV6-5	CASSRDMNTEAFF	TGTGCCAGCAGTCGAGACATGAACACTGAAGCTTTCTTT
-	TRBJ2-3	-	TRBV5-4	CASSWDQLGAGTDTQYF	TGTGCCAGCAGCTGGGACCAGTTGGGGGCCGGCACAGATACGCAGTATTTT
-	TRBJ2-2	-	TRBV9	CASSVVPGTGELFF	TGTGCCAGCAGCGTAGTCCCCGGGACCGGGGAGCTGTTTTTT
-	TRBJ2-5	-	TRBV18	CASLRGLQETQYF	TGTGCCAGCTTAAGGGGACTTCAAGAGACCCAGTACTTC
TRBD2	TRBJ2-3	-	TRBV15	CATSRDAGGRTDTQYF	TGTGCCACCAGCAGAGATGCGGGGGGCCGGACAGATACGCAGTATTTT
-	TRBJ2-1	once	TRBV5-6	CASSRTVYNEQFF	TGTGCCAGCAGCAGGACTGTTTACAATGAGCAGTTCTTC
TRBD1	TRBJ1-5	-	TRBV19	CASVVQGNNQPQHF	TGTGCCAGTGTGGTACAGGGGAACAATCAGCCCCAGCATTTT
-	TRBJ1-2	-	TRBV6-5	CASSRTSGYGYTF	TGTGCCAGCAGTCGGACATCGGGCTATGGCTACACCTTC
-	TRBJ2-5	-	TRBV5-1	CASSSETSSETQYF	TGCGCCAGCAGCTCGGAGACTAGTTCCGAGACCCAGTACTTC
-	TRBJ1-5	few	TRBV6-5	CASIRDRFNQPQHF	TGTGCCAGCATCCGAGACAGGTTTAATCAGCCCCAGCATTTT
TRBD2	TRBJ2-1	-	TRBV4-1	CASSQDWTSGDEQFF	TGCGCCAGCAGCCAAGATTGGACTAGCGGGGATGAGCAGTTCTTC
TRBD2	TRBJ2-1	-	TRBV7-8	CASKSGTSYNEQFF	TGTGCCAGCAAGAGCGGGACCTCCTACAATGAGCAGTTCTTC
TRBD2	TRBJ2-5	-	TRBV11-3	CASSVRLAGQETQYF	TGTGCCAGCAGCGTACGACTAGCGGGCCAAGAGACCCAGTACTTC
-	TRBJ2-7	-	TRBV5-1	CASSLGPQGYEQYF	TGCGCCAGCAGCTTGGGGCCACAGGGCTACGAGCAGTACTTC
TRBD2	TRBJ2-1	-	TRBV19	CASSTPELAGVYNEQFF	TGTGCCAGTAGTACCCCCGAACTGGCGGGGGTATACAATGAGCAGTTCTTC
TRBD1	TRBJ1-1	-	TRBV6-6	CASSRQGNTEAFF	TGTGCCAGCAGCAGACAGGGCAACACTGAAGCTTTCTTT
-	TRBJ2-5	-	TRBV9	CASSEMWSGETQYF	TGTGCCAGCAGCGAAATGTGGAGCGGAGAGACCCAGTACTTC
-	TRBJ2-3	-	TRBV19	CASSTTYREGTQYF	TGTGCCAGTAGTACCACATACAGGGAAGGTACGCAGTATTTT
-	TRBJ1-1	-	TRBV6-5	CASRPRASNTEAFF	TGTGCCAGCAGGCCGCGGGCTTCGAACACTGAAGCTTTCTTT
TRBD1	TRBJ1-4	-	TRBV5-1	CASSWGTGSTNEKLFF	TGCGCCAGCAGCTGGGGGACAGGGTCAACTAATGAAAAACTGTTTTTT
-	TRBJ1-3	-	TRBV9	CASSLDGDSGNTIYF	TGTGCCAGCAGCCTCGACGGAGACTCTGGAAACACCATATATTTT
-	TRBJ1-5	-	TRBV2	CASEREANQPQHF	TGTGCCAGCGAAAGGGAGGCCAATCAGCCCCAGCATTTT
-	TRBJ1-1	-	TRBV5-1	CASSVAGPDTEAFF	TGCGCCAGCAGCGTAGCGGGGCCGGACACTGAAGCTTTCTTT
-	TRBJ2-1	-	TRBV27	CASSLSGSHQFF	TGTGCCAGCAGTTTGTCCGGGAGCCACCAGTTCTTC
TRBD2	TRBJ2-1	-	TRBV5-4	CASSLNGGNEQFF	TGTGCCAGCAGCTTAAACGGGGGGAATGAGCAGTTCTTC
TRBD1	TRBJ2-3	-	TRBV18	CASLSQGALNTQYF	TGTGCCAGCCTTTCTCAGGGGGCGCTTAATACGCAGTATTTT
TRBD2	TRBJ2-7	-	TRBV27	CASGISGRAYEQYF	TGTGCCAGCGGAATTAGCGGGAGGGCTTACGAGCAGTACTTC
TRBD2	TRBJ2-1	-	TRBV12-5	CASGLAPGLGRSNEQFF	TGTGCTAGTGGTTTGGCTCCGGGACTAGGTCGTAGCAATGAGCAGTTCTTC
-	TRBJ1-1	-	TRBV28	CASTPSQGWNTEAFF	TGTGCCAGCACCCCGTCGCAGGGGTGGAACACTGAAGCTTTCTTT
-	TRBJ2-3	-	TRBV18	CASSPGAGTDTQYF	TGTGCCAGCTCACCGGGGGCAGGCACAGATACGCAGTATTTT
-	TRBJ2-7	once	TRBV27	CASSLSPAGRYEQYF	TGTGCCAGCAGTTTAAGTCCAGCGGGCCGCTACGAGCAGTACTTC
-	TRBJ1-5	few	TRBV5-1	CASSLGEQGRQPQHF	TGCGCCAGCAGCTTGGGGGAACAGGGACGGCAGCCCCAGCATTTT
-	TRBJ2-5	once	TRBV2	CASSFLPETQYF	TGTGCCAGCAGTTTTCTCCCAGAGACCCAGTACTTC
TRBD2	TRBJ2-1	once	TRBV29-1	CSVSPGLAQFF	TGCAGCGTGAGTCCGGGACTAGCTCAGTTCTTC
-	TRBJ2-5	-	TRBV6-5	CASSYSGGNQETQYF	TGTGCCAGCAGTTACTCTGGAGGAAACCAAGAGACCCAGTACTTC
-	TRBJ1-1	few	TRBV9	CASSSDPWNTEAFF	TGTGCCAGCAGCTCAGATCCGTGGAACACTGAAGCTTTCTTT
-	TRBJ1-6	-	TRBV6-6	CASSYSRQSGAGTLHF	TGTGCCAGCAGTTACAGTAGACAGAGCGGGGCCGGGACCCTCCACTTT
-	TRBJ1-5	-	TRBV6-5	CASGSGVEQPQHF	TGTGCCAGCGGTTCAGGGGTTGAACAGCCCCAGCATTTT
-	TRBJ2-2	-	TRBV6-2/TRBV6-3	CASSYPKGINGELFF	TGTGCCAGCAGTTACCCGAAGGGGATTAACGGGGAGCTGTTTTTT
-	TRBJ2-5	-	TRBV5-1	CASSLGAVRGRYQETQYF	TGCGCCAGCAGCTTGGGGGCTGTCAGGGGCCGGTACCAAGAGACCCAGTACTTC